The clone carrying this TCR beta chain was found a few times. This entry belongs to a study of blood T cell repertoires in COVID-19. Study at large: The United States, Italy and Spain provided the acute and convalescent COVID-19 samples. The analysed material was cDNA or gDNA that came from T cells, B-cell-depleted T cells, or PBMCs.

The table came from immunoSEQ multiplex PCR; TCRdb's copy has only in-frame clones and leaves some out. Of roughly 300,000 clones listed, about nine tenths are singletons. Cohort 3 donors were reported recovered after two negative PCRs, clearance, or symptom resolution. The junction had 4 bases not matched to a gene; V was cut back by 3 bases and J by 0 bases. CDR3 length: 16 residues. Germline CDR1 SGHNT, CDR2 YYREEE (reference sequence). The V gene is TRBV5-4, the J gene TRBJ1-3, with 9 bases fitting TRBD1. The TCR originated in a man aged 25 to 45 who had recovered from COVID-19. The sequenced material came from PBMCs or T cells enriched from blood (not recorded which). CDR3 DNA sequence: TGTGCCAGCAGCTATGGGACAGGGAGCTCTGGAAACACCATATATTTT. Translating it yields CASSYGTGSSGNTIYF.